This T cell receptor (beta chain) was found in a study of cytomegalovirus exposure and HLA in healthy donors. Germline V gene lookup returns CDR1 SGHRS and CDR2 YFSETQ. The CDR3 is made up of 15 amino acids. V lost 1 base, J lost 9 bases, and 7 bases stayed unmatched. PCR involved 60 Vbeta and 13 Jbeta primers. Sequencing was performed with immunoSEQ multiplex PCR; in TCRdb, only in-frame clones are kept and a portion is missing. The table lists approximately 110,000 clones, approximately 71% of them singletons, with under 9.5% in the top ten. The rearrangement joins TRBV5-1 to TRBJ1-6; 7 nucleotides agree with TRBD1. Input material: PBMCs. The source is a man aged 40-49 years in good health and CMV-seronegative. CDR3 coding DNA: TGCGCCAGCAGCTTGTTAGGGACAGAGGGTTCACCCCTCCACTTT. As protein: CASSLLGTEGSPLHF.